This T cell receptor beta chain was profiled in a study of shared clonotypes between healthy human individuals. V was trimmed by 0 bases and J by 5 bases, leaving 18 bases between them. This CDR3 has 18 residues. CDR1 is SGHDT and CDR2 is YYEEEE in the germline V gene. Source study methods: Filtering was not the same, since immunoSEQ gave junction-only sequences without quality scores. Data came from immunoSEQ multiplex PCR; TCRdb stores just in-frame clones and leaves some out. D and trimming come from the DNA, and the V and J calls and clone size come from that table. The sample lists 2 million to 3 million clones, 93% seen once, with 0.35% to 0.45% in the top ten.

The receptor was isolated from a man younger than 35 in good health. Some clones in this sample may be carry-over from other donors' samples. The sample consisted of naive CD4+ T cells from PBMCs. Subset noted: CD45RA+ positively selected. V and J are TRBV5-6 and TRBJ2-6; D gene ambiguous. The CDR3 DNA reads TGTGCCAGCAGCTTGGGTAGTTGGGCAGGCCTTCGGGCCAACGTCCTGACTTTC. Amino acid sequence: CASSLGSWAGLRANVLTF.